Given below is one T cell receptor (beta chain) in context. What it recognizes is unknown. Distinct nucleotide sequences in the sample also encode this CDR3. The sample is drawn from a study of shared clonotypes between healthy human individuals. General study points: Some naive CD4 clonotypes, 4% to 6%, turned up in common across four donors. An effect of sequencing depth on clonotype sharing among donors was expected.

The donors were adults (healthy and HIV-negative) with no recent acute infections or vaccinations. This CDR3 is built from 12 residues. The V gene's germline CDR1 is KGHSH and CDR2 LQKENI. V lost 0 bases to trimming and J lost 5 bases, with 4 bases between them. Sorted-subset replicate PCR reactions were performed with around 210 ng DNA, corresponding to 25,000 to 35,000 T cell genomes. Using immunoSEQ multiplex PCR, the repertoire was profiled, and TCRdb retains in-frame clones only, with some absent. The table has about 1.5 million clones, roughly 98% seen once. Sequenced sample: naive CD4+ T cells sorted from blood. Sample subset: CD45RA+ positively selected. The rearrangement links TRBV18 to TRBJ2-5; D gene uncertain. The sequence came from a young man in good health. CDR3 nucleotide sequence: TGTGCCAGCTCACCACCGTCGGAGACCCAGTACTTC. Translating gives CASSPPSETQYF.